This TCR beta chain was recorded in a study of blood T cell repertoires in COVID-19. Overall study: Collection of acute and convalescent COVID-19 samples took place in the United States, Italy and Spain. In each case, the material was cDNA or gDNA derived from T cells, B-cell-depleted T cells, or PBMCs.

As processed by the authors: Quantification of nucleated cells was approximated via reference gene primer amplification. Sequencing was performed with immunoSEQ multiplex PCR; in TCRdb, only in-frame clones are kept and a portion is missing. V, J and clone size derive from that table, while D and trimming were established from the DNA sequence. The table has a few hundred thousand clones, around 90% seen once. Followed longitudinally, the Seattle patients had been enrolled during active infection. Germline V gene sequence: CDR1 LGHDT, CDR2 YNNKEL (reference sequence). The CDR3 sequence is 15 residues long. Between the trimmed V and J ends, which lost 1 base and 1 base, there was a span of 10 bases.

Sequences were obtained from peripheral blood. The source is a woman under 40 with COVID-19, enrolled during active disease. The V and J genes are TRBV3-1 (or the pseudogene TRBV3-2) and TRBJ1-2; D unresolved. CDR3 residues: CASSQVAQINYGYTF. The DNA of the CDR3 is TGTGCCAGCAGCCAAGTAGCGCAGATTAACTATGGCTACACCTTC.